These 10 T cell receptor beta chains share one sample of origin, sequenced in a study of blood T cell repertoires in COVID-19. Assay used: immunoSEQ multiplex PCR; TCRdb lists only in-frame clones, some missing. Of around 200,000 clones listed, more than 70% were seen once; the top ten hold roughly 1.6%. Sequencing input: peripheral blood. These receptors came from a man younger than 35 with active or convalescent COVID-19.

The genes are TRBV2 and TRBJ1-1; no firm D call. Germline CDR1 is SNHLY and CDR2 is FYNNEI. The CDR3 totals 11 residues. Trimming stripped 6 bases from V and 11 bases from J, with 13 bases between. The CDR3 region has the DNA TGTGCCAGCAGGAGGGAGTCTCACGCTTTCTTT. Translating gives CASRRESHAFF.

J is TRBJ2-3 and V is TRBV10-3; 12 positions match TRBD2. The trim removed 5 bases at V and 5 bases at J, leaving 5 bases unmatched. The CDR3 extends over 15 amino acids. Per germline, CDR1 ENHRY and CDR2 SYGVKD. The CDR3 DNA is TGTGCCATCAGTCAGCTAGCGGGGGGGCAAGATACGCAGTATTTT. Translating it yields CAISQLAGGQDTQYF.

This clone was counted once. The chain recombines TRBV27 with TRBJ2-7; D gene ambiguous. Germline CDR1 MNHEY, CDR2 SMNVEV (reference sequence). V dropped 5 bases and J dropped 4 bases, with 9 bases sitting between them. This CDR3 contains 12 residues. The CDR3: CASSKPGYEQYF. The CDR3 nucleotides read TGTGCCAGCAGTAAGCCGGGTTACGAGCAGTACTTC.

This clone was observed a few times. This chain links TRBV7-6 with TRBJ2-7, with TRBD2 identical over 11 bases. There are 15 residues in the CDR3. Germline lookup yields CDR1 SGHVS and CDR2 FNYEAQ. Trimming removed 5 bases from V and 4 bases from J; junction bases left unmatched: 7. CDR3 loop: CASSAIAGGSYEQYF. CDR3 DNA sequence: TGTGCCAGCAGCGCAATAGCGGGAGGGTCATACGAGCAGTACTTC. The variable domain in full, with the rest retrieved from reference TRBV7-6 and TRBJ2-7, is GAGVSQSPRYKVTKRGQDVALRCDPISGHVSLYWYRQALGQGPEFLTYFNYEAQQDKSGLPNDRFSAERPEGSISTLTIQRTEQRDSAMYRCASSAIAGGSYEQYFGPGTRLTVT.

This clone was seen once. V usage is TRBV7-9 and J usage is TRBJ2-1; D gene unclear. There are 12 residues in the CDR3. The germline CDR1 and CDR2 sequences are SEHNR and FQNEAQ (reference sequence). V lost 5 bases, J lost 10 bases, and 12 bases lay in between. The CDR3 here is CASSERKTEQFF. The CDR3, as DNA: TGTGCCAGCAGCGAGAGGAAGACGGAGCAGTTCTTC.

The chain combines TRBV12-3 or TRBV12-4 with TRBJ1-6; D is unclear. V lost 3 bases and J 7 bases, leaving 4 bases between the germline ends. The CDR3 runs to 12 residues. As DNA, the CDR3 is TGTGCCAGCAGTTTTCGGAATTCACCCCTCCACTTT. Protein: CASSFRNSPLHF.

The chain carries TRBV3-1 (or the pseudogene TRBV3-2) and TRBJ1-2, with a tentative D call TRBD1 (5 bases). V was clipped by 3 bases and J by 7 bases, with 12 bases between them. The CDR3 covers 13 residues. CDR1 is LGHDT and CDR2 is YNNKEL in the germline V gene (reference sequence). In DNA form, the CDR3 reads TGTGCCAGCAGCCAGGCGTCAGGGTTTGGCTACACCTTC. Translated, it gives CASSQASGFGYTF.

The rearrangement joins TRBV14 to TRBJ2-3; D is ambiguous. V lost 4 bases and J lost 5, with 4 bases in between. The V gene's germline CDR1 is SGHDN and CDR2 FVKESK. The CDR3 loop spans 11 amino acids. The CDR3 loop reads CASSLVDTQYF. As DNA, the CDR3 is TGTGCCAGCAGCCTCGTAGATACGCAGTATTTT.

The rearrangement links TRBV13 to TRBJ2-1; 10 bases align to TRBD2. The trim removed 5 bases at V and 4 bases at J, leaving 11 bases unmatched. This CDR3 comprises 17 residues. Germline lookup yields CDR1 PRHDT and CDR2 FYEKMQ (reference sequence). The CDR3 region is CASSPSFGTSEYNEQFF. CDR3 nucleotides: TGTGCCAGCAGCCCCTCCTTTGGGACTAGCGAATACAATGAGCAGTTCTTC.

V and J are TRBV6-5 and TRBJ2-7, with 11 bases identical to TRBD2. Per germline, CDR1 MNHEY and CDR2 SVGAGI. The junction had 6 bases not matched to a gene; V was cut back by 5 bases and J by 3 bases. The CDR3 contains 15 residues. DNA for the CDR3: TGTGCCAGCAGTCCAGCCGGGACTAGCGGCTACGAGCAGTACTTC. As protein: CASSPAGTSGYEQYF.